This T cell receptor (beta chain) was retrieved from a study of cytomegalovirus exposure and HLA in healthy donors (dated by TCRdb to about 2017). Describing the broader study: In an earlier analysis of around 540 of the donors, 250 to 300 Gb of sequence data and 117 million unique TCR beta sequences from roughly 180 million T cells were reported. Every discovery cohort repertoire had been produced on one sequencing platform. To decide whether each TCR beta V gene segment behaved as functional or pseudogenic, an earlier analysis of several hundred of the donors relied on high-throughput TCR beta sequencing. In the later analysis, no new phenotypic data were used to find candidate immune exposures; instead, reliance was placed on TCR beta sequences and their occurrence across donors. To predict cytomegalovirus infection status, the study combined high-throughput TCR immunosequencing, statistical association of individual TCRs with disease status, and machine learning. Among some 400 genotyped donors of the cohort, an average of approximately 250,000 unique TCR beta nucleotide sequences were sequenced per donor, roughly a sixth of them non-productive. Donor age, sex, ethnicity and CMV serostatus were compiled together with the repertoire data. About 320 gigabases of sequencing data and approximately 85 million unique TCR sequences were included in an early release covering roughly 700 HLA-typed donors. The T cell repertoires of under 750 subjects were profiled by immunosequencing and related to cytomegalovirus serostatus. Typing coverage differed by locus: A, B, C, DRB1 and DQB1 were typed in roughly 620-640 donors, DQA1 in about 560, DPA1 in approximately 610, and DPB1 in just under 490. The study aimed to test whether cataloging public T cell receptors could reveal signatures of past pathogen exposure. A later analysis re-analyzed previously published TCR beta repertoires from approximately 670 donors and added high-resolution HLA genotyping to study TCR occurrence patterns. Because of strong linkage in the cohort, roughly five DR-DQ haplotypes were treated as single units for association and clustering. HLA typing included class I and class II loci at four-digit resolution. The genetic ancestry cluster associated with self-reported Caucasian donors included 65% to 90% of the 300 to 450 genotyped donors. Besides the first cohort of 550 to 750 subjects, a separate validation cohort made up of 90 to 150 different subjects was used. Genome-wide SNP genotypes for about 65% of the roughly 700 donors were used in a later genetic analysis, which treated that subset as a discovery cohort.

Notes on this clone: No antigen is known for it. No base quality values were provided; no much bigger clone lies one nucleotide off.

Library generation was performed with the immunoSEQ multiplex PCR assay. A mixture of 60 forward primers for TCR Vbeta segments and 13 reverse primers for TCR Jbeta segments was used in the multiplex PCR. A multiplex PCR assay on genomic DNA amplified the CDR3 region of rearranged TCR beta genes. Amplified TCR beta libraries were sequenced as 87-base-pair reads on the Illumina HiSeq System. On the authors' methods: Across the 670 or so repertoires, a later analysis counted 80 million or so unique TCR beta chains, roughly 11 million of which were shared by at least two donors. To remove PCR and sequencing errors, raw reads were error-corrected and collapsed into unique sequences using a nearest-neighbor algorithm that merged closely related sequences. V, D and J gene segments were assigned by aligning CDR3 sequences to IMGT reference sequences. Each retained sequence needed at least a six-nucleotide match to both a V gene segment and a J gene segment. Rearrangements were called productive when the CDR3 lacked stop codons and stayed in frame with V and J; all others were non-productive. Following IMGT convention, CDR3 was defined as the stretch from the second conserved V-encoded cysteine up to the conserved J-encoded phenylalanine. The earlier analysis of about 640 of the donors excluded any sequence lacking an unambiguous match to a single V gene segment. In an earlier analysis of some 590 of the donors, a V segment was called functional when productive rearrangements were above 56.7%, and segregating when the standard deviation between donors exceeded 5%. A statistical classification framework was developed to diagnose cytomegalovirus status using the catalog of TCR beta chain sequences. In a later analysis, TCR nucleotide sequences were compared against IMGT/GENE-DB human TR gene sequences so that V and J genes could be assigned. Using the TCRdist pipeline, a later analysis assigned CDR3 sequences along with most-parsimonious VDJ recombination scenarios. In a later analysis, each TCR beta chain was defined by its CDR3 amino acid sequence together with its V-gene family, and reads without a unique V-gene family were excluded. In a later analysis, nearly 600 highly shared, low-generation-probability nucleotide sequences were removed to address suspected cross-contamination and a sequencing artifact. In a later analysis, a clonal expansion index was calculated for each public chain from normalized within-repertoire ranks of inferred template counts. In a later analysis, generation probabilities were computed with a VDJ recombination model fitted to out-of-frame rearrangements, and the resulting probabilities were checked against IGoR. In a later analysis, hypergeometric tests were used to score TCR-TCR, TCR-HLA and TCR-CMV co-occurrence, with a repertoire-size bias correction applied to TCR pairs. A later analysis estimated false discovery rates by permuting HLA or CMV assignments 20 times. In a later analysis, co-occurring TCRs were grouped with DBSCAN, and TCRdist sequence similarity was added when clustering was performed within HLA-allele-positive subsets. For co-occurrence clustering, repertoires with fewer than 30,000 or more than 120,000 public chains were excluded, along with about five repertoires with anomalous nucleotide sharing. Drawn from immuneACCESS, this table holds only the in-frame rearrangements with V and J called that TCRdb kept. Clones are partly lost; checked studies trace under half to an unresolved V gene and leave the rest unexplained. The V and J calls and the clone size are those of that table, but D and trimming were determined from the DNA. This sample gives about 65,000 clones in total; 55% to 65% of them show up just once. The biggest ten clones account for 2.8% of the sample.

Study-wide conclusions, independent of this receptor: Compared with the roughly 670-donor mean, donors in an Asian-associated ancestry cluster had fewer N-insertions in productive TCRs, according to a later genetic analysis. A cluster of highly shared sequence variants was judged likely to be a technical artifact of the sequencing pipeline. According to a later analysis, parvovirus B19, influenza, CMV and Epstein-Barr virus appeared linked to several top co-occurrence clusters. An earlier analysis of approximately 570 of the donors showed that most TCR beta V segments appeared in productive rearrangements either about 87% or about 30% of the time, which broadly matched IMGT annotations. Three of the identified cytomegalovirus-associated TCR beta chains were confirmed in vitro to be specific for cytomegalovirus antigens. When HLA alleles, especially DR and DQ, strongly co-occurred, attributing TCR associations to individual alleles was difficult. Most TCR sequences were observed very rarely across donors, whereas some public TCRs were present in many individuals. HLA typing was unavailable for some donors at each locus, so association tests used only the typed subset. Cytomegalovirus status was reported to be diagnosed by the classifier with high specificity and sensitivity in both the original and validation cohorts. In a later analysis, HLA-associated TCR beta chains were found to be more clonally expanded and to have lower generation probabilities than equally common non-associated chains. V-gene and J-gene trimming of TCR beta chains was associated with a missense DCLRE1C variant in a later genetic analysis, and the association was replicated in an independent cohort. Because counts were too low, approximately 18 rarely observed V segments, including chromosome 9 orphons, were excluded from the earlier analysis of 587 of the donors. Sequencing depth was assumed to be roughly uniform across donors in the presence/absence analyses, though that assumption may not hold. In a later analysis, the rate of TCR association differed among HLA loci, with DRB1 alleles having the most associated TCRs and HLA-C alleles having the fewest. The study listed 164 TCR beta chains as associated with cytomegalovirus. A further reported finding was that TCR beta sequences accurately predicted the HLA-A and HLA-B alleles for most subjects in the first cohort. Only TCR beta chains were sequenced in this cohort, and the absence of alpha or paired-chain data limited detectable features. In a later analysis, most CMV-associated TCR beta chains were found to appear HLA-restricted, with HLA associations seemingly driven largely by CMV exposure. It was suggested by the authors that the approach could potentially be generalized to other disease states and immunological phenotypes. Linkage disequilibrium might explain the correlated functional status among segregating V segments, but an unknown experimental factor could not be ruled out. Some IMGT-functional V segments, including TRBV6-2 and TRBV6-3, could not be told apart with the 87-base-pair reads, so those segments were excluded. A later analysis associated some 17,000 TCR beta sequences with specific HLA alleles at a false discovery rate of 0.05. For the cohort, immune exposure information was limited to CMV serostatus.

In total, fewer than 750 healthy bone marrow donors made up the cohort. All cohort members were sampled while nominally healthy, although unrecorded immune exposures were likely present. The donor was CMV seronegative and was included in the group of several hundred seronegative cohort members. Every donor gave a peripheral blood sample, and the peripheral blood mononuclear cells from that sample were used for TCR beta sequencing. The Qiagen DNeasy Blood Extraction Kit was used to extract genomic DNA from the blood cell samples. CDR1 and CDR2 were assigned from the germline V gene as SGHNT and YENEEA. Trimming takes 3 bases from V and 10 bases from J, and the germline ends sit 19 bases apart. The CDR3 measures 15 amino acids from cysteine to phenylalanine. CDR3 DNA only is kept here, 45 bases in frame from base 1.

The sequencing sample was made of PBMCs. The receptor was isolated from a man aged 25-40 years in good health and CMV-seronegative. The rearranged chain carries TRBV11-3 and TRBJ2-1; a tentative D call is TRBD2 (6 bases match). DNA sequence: TGTGCCAGCAGCTTTGGGGGAGGACTAAAAACGGAGCAGTTCTTC. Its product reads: CASSFGGGLKTEQFF.